The 10 T cell receptor beta chains below all came from one sample that was sequenced in a study of T cell changes during pregnancy in multiple sclerosis. Clones were read by immunoSEQ multiplex PCR, and TCRdb kept only the in-frame ones, dropping some. The sample holds about 49,000 clones; approximately 94% are singletons and the top ten take less than 5.5%. This specimen was CD8+ T cells from peripheral blood mononuclear cells, taken before pregnancy. The receptors were gathered from a female donor with multiple sclerosis, enrolled in a pregnancy study.

The chain carries TRBV7-2 and TRBJ1-2, with a weak D call TRBD1 (6 bases). Germline CDR1 is SGHTA and CDR2 is FQGNSA. Trimming stripped 5 bases from V and 2 bases from J, with 15 bases between. There are 15 residues in the CDR3. CDR3 nucleotides: TGTGCCAGCAGCCCCTACAGGACAGCGAACTATGGCTACACCTTC. Translated, it gives CASSPYRTANYGYTF.

V is TRBV2 and J is TRBJ2-7, with D unresolved. Germline assignment: CDR1 SNHLY and CDR2 FYNNEI. The CDR3 covers 10 residues. Trimming pared 8 bases from V and 6 bases from J, leaving 8 bases between. DNA of the CDR3: TGTGCCAGCCTTAGTGGCGAGCAGTACTTC. This codes for CASLSGEQYF.

J is TRBJ2-7 and V is TRBV4-1; TRBD1 agrees at 9 bases. The CDR3 is made up of 14 amino acids. Germline CDR1 MGHRA, CDR2 YSYEKL. V was clipped by 3 bases and J by 2 bases; unmatched bases: 2. The CDR3 region has the DNA TGCGCCAGCAGCCACGGGACAGGGACCTACGAGCAGTACTTC. Protein: CASSHGTGTYEQYF.

V and J are TRBV19 and TRBJ1-5; 8 bases map to TRBD1. The CDR3 spans 12 residues. Germline V gene sequence: CDR1 LNHDA, CDR2 SQIVND (reference sequence). V shed 9 bases, J shed 9 bases, and the junction held 7 bases outside the gene matches. CDR3 DNA sequence: TGTGCCAGCAGGACAGGGATCGGGCCCCAGCATTTT. This sequence encodes CASRTGIGPQHF.

The sample holds one count of this clone. CDR3 nucleotide sequence: TGTGCCAGTAGTTCCCATCCGGGACAGGGGGCGCTTAGGGACACTGAAGCTTTCTTT. Amino acid sequence: CASSSHPGQGALRDTEAFF. V is TRBV19 and J is TRBJ1-1, with 12 bases matching TRBD1. J gave up 3 bases and V 5 bases, and 16 bases lay outside the gene matches. This CDR3 contains 19 residues. Germline V gene lookup returns CDR1 LNHDA and CDR2 SQIVND (reference sequence).

The chain couples TRBV27 to TRBJ2-2; D is perhaps TRBD2 (5 bases). The CDR3 contains 14 residues. The germline V gene has CDR1 MNHEY and CDR2 SMNVEV (reference sequence). The V end lost 2 bases, the J end lost 4 bases, and 8 bases lay between the germline ends. CDR3 in amino acids: CASSLTGSTGELFF. The CDR3 coding sequence is TGTGCCAGCAGTTTAACGGGATCCACCGGGGAGCTGTTTTTT.

The J gene is TRBJ2-1, the V gene TRBV5-8, with a possible D match to TRBD1 (6 bases). CDR3 length: 14 amino acids. CDR1 and CDR2 from the germline V gene are SGHTS and YDEGEE. V lost 7 bases and J 0 bases, leaving 11 bases between the germline ends. This CDR3 is CASEDRSSYNEQFF. CDR3 DNA sequence: TGTGCCAGCGAAGACAGGAGCTCCTACAATGAGCAGTTCTTC.

The V and J genes are TRBV5-1 and TRBJ2-7; a weak D match, TRBD1 (5 bases). Germline assignment: CDR1 SGHRS and CDR2 YFSETQ. With 1 base removed from V and 0 bases from J, the gap between germline ends came to 11 bases. The CDR3 has 15 residues. CDR3 loop: CASSLWQGPSYEQYF. In nucleotides, the CDR3 is TGCGCCAGCAGCTTGTGGCAGGGCCCCTCCTACGAGCAGTACTTC.

J is TRBJ2-1 and V is TRBV7-9; tentative D call: TRBD2 (5 bases). CDR3 size: 13 residues. The germline V and J ends were trimmed by 5 bases and 3 bases, with 8 bases remaining between them. Looked up from germline, CDR1 is SEHNR and CDR2 is FQNEAQ (reference sequence). The CDR3 nucleotides read TGTGCCAGCAGCCTCCGGGGCTACAATGAGCAGTTCTTC. It codes for CASSLRGYNEQFF.

The CDR3 DNA reads TGTGCCAGCAGTAGAGACAGCAGCAATCAGCCCCAGCATTTT. Translation gives CASSRDSSNQPQHF. V and J are TRBV6-5 and TRBJ1-5; D is possibly TRBD1 (5 bases). This CDR3 contains 14 residues. The germline V gene encodes CDR1 MNHEY and CDR2 SVGAGI. Deletions cut 5 bases from V and 1 base from J, with 9 bases between.